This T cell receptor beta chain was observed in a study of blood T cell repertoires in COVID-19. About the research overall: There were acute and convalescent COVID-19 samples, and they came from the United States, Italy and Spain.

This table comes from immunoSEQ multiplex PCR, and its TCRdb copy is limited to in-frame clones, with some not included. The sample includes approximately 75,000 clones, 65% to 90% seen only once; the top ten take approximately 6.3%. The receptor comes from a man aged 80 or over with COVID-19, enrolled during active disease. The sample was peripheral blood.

The CDR3 reads CASSSSSNYGYTF. CDR3 DNA sequence: TGTGCCAGCAGCTCCAGTTCTAACTATGGCTACACCTTC. The V call is TRBV7-9, the J call TRBJ1-2, with unresolved D. Trimming removed 4 bases at V and 0 bases at J, with 6 bases between. The CDR3 is 13 residues long. Germline loops: CDR1 SEHNR, CDR2 FQNEAQ (reference sequence).